This is a list of T cell receptor beta chains from one sample in a study of a mutant IDH1 vaccine in newly diagnosed glioma. Here immunoSEQ multiplex PCR was the method, and the copy in TCRdb shows in-frame clones only, minus some. The sample consists of about 60,000 clones, 80% to 85% of them appearing once. Their antigens are not known. This specimen was PBMCs, taken from a glioma patient whose treatment included an IDH1 peptide vaccine. The receptor source for this set is a woman aged 45-59 years with glioma. The CDR3 runs from the conserved cysteine through the conserved F or W. Fields, in order: clone size, J gene, D gene, V gene, CDR3 protein, CDR3 DNA. The D gene is left open where the match is weak. Clone sizes are given selectively: once, few, many, or a class where the clone is expanded.

size: -
J: TRBJ2-5
D: TRBD2
V: TRBV10-2
CDR3: CASRGPSGGPGETQYF
DNA: TGCGCCAGCAGGGGTCCTAGCGGGGGGCCGGGAGAGACCCAGTACTTC

size: -
J: TRBJ1-6
D: -
V: TRBV6-1
CDR3: CASSESTVGRSPLHF
DNA: TGTGCCAGCAGTGAAAGCACAGTCGGGAGGTCACCCCTCCACTTT

size: -
J: TRBJ2-7
D: -
V: TRBV29-1
CDR3: CSVRLEGGSSYEQCF
DNA: TGCAGCGTTCGCTTAGAGGGGGGGAGCTCCTACGAGCAGTGCTTC

size: -
J: TRBJ2-1
D: -
V: TRBV6-5
CDR3: CASSYSRNPAAEQFF
DNA: TGTGCCAGCAGTTACTCGCGGAACCCCGCCGCTGAGCAGTTCTTC

size: -
J: TRBJ2-7
D: -
V: TRBV28
CDR3: CASSPNRVHEQYF
DNA: TGTGCCAGCAGCCCCAACAGGGTCCACGAGCAGTACTTC

size: -
J: TRBJ1-1
D: -
V: TRBV30
CDR3: CAWSVGVQNTEAFF
DNA: TGTGCCTGGAGTGTGGGCGTCCAGAACACTGAAGCTTTCTTT

size: few
J: TRBJ1-1
D: -
V: TRBV5-1
CDR3: CASSSLSENTEAFF
DNA: TGCGCCAGCAGCTCTCTCAGTGAGAACACTGAAGCTTTCTTT

size: -
J: TRBJ1-1
D: -
V: TRBV9
CDR3: CASSVEGTTYMNTEAFF
DNA: TGTGCCAGCAGCGTAGAAGGGACAACCTACATGAACACTGAAGCTTTCTTT

size: -
J: TRBJ2-7
D: -
V: TRBV6-5
CDR3: CASSRQSSYEQYF
DNA: TGTGCCAGCAGTAGACAAAGCTCCTACGAGCAGTACTTC

size: -
J: TRBJ2-5
D: TRBD1
V: TRBV7-9
CDR3: CASSSGQGGRETQYF
DNA: TGTGCCAGCAGCTCTGGACAGGGTGGAAGGGAGACCCAGTACTTC

size: -
J: TRBJ2-2
D: -
V: TRBV5-4
CDR3: CASSFGGVSRELFF
DNA: TGTGCCAGCAGCTTCGGAGGGGTCAGCCGGGAGCTGTTTTTT

size: -
J: TRBJ2-5
D: -
V: TRBV18
CDR3: CASSPIQGAETQYF
DNA: TGTGCCAGCTCACCGATACAGGGAGCGGAGACCCAGTACTTC

size: -
J: TRBJ1-2
D: -
V: TRBV5-6
CDR3: CASSLRVAGYTF
DNA: TGTGCCAGCAGCTTAAGGGTTGCTGGCTACACCTTC